This TCR beta chain was recorded in a study of T cell responses to AZD1222 COVID-19 vaccine. TCRdb keeps only in-frame clones here, not all; method: immunoSEQ multiplex PCR. This sample has roughly 150,000 clones; about nine tenths occur once, and the top ten carry 1.5% to 2%. Per germline, CDR1 MNHEY and CDR2 SVGAGI. Between the trimmed V and J ends, which lost 6 bases and 0 bases, there was a span of 7 bases. This CDR3 comprises 13 residues. The material was peripheral blood, obtained 28 days after the second AZD1222 dose. V is TRBV6-5 and J is TRBJ2-3, with D possibly matching TRBD2 (5 bases). This sequence was found in an adult who received the AZD1222 COVID-19 vaccine. The chain's CDR3 is CASRSGSTDTQYF. The CDR3 region has the DNA TGTGCCAGCAGATCGGGGAGCACAGATACGCAGTATTTT.